This TCR beta chain was found in a study of response to subunit inactivated influenza vaccine. Whole-study results and caveats: The authors suggested that few new T cells are recruited per seasonal influenza vaccination.

This clonotype was seen ten or more times. Antigen: not known. MiXCR, run by TCRdb on the RT-PCR reads, gives a single entry per CDR3 protein. This repertoire shows some 480,000 distinct CDR3 sequences, 11% found once; its top ten account for about an eighth. CDR3 length: 14 residues. In germline, CDR1 is SQVTM, CDR2 ANQGSEA. The germline V and J ends were trimmed by 2 bases and 2 bases, with 13 bases remaining between them. V usage is TRBV29-1 and J usage is TRBJ2-7; D unresolved. The sequence was obtained from a man between 50 and 59 years old who received an inactivated influenza vaccine. The sample was PBMCs from blood, taken about 6 weeks after vaccination. The CDR3 here is CSVEMADSPYEQYF. CDR3 sequence (DNA): TGCAGCGTTGAAATGGCAGACTCGCCCTACGAGCAGTACTTC.